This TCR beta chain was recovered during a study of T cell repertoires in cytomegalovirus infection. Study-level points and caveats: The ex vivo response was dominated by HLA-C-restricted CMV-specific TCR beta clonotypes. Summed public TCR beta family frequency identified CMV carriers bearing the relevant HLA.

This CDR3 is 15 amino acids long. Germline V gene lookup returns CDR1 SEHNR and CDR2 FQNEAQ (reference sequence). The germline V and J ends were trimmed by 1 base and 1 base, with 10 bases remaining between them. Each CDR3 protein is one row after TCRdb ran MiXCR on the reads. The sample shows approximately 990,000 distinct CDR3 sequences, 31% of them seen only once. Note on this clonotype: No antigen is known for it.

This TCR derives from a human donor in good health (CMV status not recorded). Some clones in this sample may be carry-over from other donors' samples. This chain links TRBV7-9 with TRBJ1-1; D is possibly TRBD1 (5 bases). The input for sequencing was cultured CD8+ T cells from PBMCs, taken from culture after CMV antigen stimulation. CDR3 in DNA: TGTGCCAGCAGCTTAGGATGGGGCTGGAACACTGAAGCTTTCTTT. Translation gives CASSLGWGWNTEAFF.